Included here is one T cell receptor (beta chain) sequence, with context. This specimen comes from a study of blood T cell repertoires in COVID-19. Study background: Both acute and convalescent COVID-19 samples were obtained from the United States, Italy and Spain. Nucleic acid was either cDNA or gDNA, and it came from T cells, B-cell-depleted T cells, or PBMCs.

Authors' data handling: Estimated nucleated cell counts came from reference gene primer amplification. Sequencing used immunoSEQ multiplex PCR; TCRdb keeps in-frame clones, though not all of them. V and J calls and clone size come straight from that table; D and trimming were deduced from the DNA. The data show 150,000 to 180,000 clones, roughly nine tenths seen once. The germline V gene has CDR1 LNHDA and CDR2 SQIVND (reference sequence). This CDR3 has 11 amino acids. The ends were cut back, 10 bases at V and 8 bases at J, with 14 bases in the middle. The specimen was peripheral blood. This TCR came from a middle-aged woman with acute or convalescent COVID-19. This sequence joins TRBV19 and TRBJ1-1; D remains unclear. The CDR3 spells CATSHMLEAFF. The CDR3, as DNA: TGTGCCACTTCCCATATGCTAGAAGCTTTCTTT.